This TCR beta chain comes out of a study of shared clonotypes between healthy human individuals. CDR1 and CDR2 from the germline V gene are SQVTM and ANQGSEA. This CDR3 is built from 12 residues. Trimming pared 6 bases from V and 5 bases from J, leaving 14 bases between. Study-level points and caveats: An effect of sequencing depth on clonotype sharing among donors was expected. Rarefaction revealed incomplete sorted-subset sequencing despite large depth. Memory subsets generally showed lower estimated richness than naive subsets.

Replicate PCRs from sorted subsets contained around 200 ng DNA, which is 30,000 to 35,000 T cell genomes. Libraries were prepared by immunoSEQ multiplex PCR; TCRdb keeps only in-frame clonotypes and omits some of them. The sample contains around 700,000 clones, about two thirds of which appear only once. For this clone: The antigen remains unidentified.

V and J are TRBV29-1 and TRBJ2-7; D unresolved. The sequenced material came from memory CD4+ T cells sorted from blood. Subset described: CD45RA-negative fraction. The clonotype comes from a woman aged 25 to 39 in good health. CDR3 amino acids: CSVGNTGHEQYF. CDR3 sequence (DNA): TGCAGCGTCGGCAATACCGGTCACGAGCAGTACTTC.